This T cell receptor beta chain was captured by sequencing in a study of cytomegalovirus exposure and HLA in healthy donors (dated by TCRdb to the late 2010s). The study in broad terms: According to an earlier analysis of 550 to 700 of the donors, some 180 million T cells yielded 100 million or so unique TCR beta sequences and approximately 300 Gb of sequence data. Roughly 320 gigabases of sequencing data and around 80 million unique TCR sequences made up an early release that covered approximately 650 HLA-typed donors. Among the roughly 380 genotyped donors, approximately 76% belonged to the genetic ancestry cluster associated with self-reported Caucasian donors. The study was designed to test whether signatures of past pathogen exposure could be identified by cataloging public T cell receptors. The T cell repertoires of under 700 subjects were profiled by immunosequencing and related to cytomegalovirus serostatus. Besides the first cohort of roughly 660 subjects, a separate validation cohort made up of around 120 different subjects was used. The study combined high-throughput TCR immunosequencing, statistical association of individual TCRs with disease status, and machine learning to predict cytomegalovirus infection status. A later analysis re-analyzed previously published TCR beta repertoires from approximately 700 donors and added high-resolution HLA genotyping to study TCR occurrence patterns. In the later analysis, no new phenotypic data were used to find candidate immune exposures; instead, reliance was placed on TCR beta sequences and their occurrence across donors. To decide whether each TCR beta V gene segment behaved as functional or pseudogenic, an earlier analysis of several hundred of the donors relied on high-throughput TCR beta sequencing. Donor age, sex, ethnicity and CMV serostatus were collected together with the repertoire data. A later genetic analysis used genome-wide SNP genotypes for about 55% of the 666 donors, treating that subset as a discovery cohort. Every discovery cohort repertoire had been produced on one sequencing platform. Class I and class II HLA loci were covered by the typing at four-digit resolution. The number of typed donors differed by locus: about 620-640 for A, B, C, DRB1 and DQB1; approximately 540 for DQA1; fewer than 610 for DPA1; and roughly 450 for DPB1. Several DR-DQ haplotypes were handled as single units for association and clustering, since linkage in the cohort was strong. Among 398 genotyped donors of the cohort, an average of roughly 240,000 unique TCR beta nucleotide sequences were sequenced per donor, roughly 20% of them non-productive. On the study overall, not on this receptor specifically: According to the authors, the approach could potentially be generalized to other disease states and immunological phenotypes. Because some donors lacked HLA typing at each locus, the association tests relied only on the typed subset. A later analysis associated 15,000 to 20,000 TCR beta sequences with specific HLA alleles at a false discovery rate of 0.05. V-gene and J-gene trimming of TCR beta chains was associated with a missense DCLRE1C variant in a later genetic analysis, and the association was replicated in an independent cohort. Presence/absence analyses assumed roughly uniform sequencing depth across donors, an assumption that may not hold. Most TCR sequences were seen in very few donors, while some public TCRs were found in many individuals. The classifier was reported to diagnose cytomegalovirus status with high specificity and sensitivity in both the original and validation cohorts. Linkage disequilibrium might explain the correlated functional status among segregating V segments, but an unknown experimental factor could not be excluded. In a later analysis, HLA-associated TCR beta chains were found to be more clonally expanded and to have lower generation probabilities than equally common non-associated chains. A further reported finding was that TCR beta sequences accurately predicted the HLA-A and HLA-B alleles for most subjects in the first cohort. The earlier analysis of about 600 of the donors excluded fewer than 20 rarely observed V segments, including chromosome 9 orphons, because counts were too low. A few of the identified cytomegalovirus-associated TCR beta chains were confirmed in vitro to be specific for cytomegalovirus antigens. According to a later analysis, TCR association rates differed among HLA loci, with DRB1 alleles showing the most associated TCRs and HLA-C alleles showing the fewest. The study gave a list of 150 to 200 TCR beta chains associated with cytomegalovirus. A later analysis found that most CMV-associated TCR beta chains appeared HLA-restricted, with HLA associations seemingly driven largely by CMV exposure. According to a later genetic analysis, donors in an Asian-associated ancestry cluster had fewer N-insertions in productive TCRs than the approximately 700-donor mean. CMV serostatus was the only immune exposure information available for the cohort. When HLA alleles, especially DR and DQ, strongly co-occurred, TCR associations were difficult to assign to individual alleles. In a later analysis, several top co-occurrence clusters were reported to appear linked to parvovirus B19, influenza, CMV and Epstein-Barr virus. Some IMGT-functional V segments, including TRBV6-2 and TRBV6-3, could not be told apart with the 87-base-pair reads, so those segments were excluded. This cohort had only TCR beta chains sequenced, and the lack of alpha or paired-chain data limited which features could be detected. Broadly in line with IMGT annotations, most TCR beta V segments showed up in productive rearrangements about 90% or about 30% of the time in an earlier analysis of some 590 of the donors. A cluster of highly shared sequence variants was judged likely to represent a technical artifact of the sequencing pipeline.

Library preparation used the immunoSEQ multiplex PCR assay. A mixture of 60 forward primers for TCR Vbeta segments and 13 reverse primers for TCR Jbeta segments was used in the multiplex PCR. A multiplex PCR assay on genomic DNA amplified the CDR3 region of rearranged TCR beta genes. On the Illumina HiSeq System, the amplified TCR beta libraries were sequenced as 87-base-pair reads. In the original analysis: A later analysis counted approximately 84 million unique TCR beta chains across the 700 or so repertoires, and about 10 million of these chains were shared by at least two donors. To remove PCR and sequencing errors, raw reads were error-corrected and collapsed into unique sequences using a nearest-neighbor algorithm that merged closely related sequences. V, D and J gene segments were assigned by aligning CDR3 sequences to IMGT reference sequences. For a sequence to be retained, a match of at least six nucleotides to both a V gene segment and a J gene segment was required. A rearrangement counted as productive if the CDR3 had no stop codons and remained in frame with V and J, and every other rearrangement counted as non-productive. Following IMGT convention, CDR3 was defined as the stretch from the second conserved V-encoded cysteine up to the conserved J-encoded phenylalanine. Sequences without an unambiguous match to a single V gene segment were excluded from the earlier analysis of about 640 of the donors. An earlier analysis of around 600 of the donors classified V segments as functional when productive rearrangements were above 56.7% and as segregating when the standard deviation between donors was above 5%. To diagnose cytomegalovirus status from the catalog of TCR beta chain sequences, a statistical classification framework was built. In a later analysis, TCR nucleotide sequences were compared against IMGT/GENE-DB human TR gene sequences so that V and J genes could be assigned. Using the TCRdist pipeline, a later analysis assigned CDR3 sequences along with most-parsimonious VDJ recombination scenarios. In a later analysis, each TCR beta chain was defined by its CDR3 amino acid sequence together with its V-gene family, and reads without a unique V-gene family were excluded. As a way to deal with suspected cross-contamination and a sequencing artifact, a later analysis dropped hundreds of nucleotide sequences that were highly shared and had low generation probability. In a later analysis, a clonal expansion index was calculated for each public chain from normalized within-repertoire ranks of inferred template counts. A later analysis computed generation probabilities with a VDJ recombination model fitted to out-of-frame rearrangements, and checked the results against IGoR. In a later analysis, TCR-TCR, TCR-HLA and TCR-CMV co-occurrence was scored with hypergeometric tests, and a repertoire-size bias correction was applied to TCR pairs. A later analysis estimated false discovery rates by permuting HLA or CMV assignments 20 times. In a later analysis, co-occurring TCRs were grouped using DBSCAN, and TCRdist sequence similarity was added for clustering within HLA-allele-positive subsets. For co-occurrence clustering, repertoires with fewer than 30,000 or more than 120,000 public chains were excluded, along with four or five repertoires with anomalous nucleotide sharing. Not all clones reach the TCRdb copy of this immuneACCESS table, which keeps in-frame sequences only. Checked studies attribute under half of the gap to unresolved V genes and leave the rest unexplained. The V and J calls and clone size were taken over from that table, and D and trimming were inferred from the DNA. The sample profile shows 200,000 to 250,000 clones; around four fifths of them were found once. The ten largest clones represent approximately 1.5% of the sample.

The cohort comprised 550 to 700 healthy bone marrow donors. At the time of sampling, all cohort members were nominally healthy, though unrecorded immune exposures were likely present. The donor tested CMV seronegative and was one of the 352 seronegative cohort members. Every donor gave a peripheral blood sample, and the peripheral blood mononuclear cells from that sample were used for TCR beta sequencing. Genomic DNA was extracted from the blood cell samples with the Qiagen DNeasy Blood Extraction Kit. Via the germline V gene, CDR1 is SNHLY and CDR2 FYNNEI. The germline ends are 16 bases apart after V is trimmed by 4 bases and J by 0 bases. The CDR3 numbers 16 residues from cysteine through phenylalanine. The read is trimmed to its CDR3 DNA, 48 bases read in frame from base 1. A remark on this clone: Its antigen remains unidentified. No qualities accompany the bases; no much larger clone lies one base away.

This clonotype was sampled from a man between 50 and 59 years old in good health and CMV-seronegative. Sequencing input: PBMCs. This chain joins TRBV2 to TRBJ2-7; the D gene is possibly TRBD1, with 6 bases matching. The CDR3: CASSGAPGQFSYEQYF. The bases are TGTGCCAGCAGTGGGGCCCCGGGACAATTCTCCTACGAGCAGTACTTC.